The T cell receptor beta chain under discussion was sequenced for a study of shared clonotypes between healthy human individuals. Overall study: Three plates were used per donor for CD4 naive, three for CD4 memory, two for CD8 naive and one for CD8 memory.

The germline V gene has CDR1 MGHRA and CDR2 YSYEKL. After removal of 3 bases from V and 10 bases from J, the junction contained 2 bases not matched to a gene. This CDR3 is 13 amino acids long. In the naive CD8 group, cells lacked CD45RO and were positively selected for CCR7, so terminally differentiated effector memory CD45RA+ cells were left out. Nashville, Tennessee was home to all donors, each a Caucasian adult. TCRdb's copy holds only in-frame clones and misses some; the assay was immunoSEQ multiplex PCR. The sample has about 2.1 million clones, about 93% seen once. The sample consisted of naive CD8+ T cells from PBMCs. This clonotype originated in a man between 18 and 29 years old in good health. Some clones in this sample may be carry-over from other donors' samples. The V gene is TRBV4-1, the J gene TRBJ2-3, with TRBD1 matching 12 bases. In nucleotides, the CDR3 is TGCGCCAGCAGCCACGGGACAGGGGGCGCGCAGTATTTT. Translated, it gives CASSHGTGGAQYF.